This T cell receptor (beta chain) emerged from a study of blood T cells in healthy people across ages. About the study: About one barcoded beta molecule per two T cells was the capture yield of template switching.

Together with a sample-barcoded 5' primer, a J-beta primer mix was included in a second PCR lasting about 7 to 12 cycles. The template-switch adaptor, which had 12 random nucleotides, put a tag on each cDNA molecule. TCRdb reanalysed the 5' RACE reads using MiXCR and keeps one entry per CDR3 protein. The table has almost 300,000 distinct CDR3 sequences, about 25% seen once. This CDR3 contains 12 residues. Germline CDR1 SGHRS, CDR2 YFSETQ. Trimming left V 5 bases short and J 8 bases short, with 10 bases between. The draw of peripheral blood yielded around 9.6 milliliters from each donor. The sequence derives from a woman in her seventies in good health. This chain uses TRBV5-1 with TRBJ1-4; perhaps TRBD1 as D (5 bases). Source material: blood. The DNA of the CDR3 is TGCGCCAGCAGACAGGACGGAGAAAAACTGTTTTTT. This gives the protein CASRQDGEKLFF.